This T cell receptor (beta chain) was recovered during a study of blood T cell repertoires in COVID-19. The germline CDR1 and CDR2 sequences are LGHNA and YNFKEQ. V lost 4 bases and J lost 2; bases outside the gene matches: 10. The CDR3 is made up of 17 amino acids. Sequencing used immunoSEQ multiplex PCR; TCRdb keeps in-frame clones, though not all of them. The sample lists 310,000 or so clones; about nine tenths were seen once. Cohort 3 recovery required two negative PCRs, clearance, or symptom resolution. This TCR was sampled from a woman younger than 30 who had recovered from COVID-19. The rearrangement links TRBV4-2 to TRBJ2-2; 7 nucleotides agree with TRBD2. Sequenced sample: PBMCs or T cells enriched from blood (not recorded which). DNA of the CDR3: TGTGCCAGCAGCCTTCGCGCACTAGCGCCCAACACCGGGGAGCTGTTTTTT. It codes for CASSLRALAPNTGELFF.